This T cell receptor beta chain was captured in a study of Ad26.COV2.S vaccination and SARS-CoV-2 variants. The germline gives CDR1 SEHNR, CDR2 FQNEAQ (reference sequence). Trimming removed 3 bases from V and 8 bases from J; junction bases left unmatched: 8. The CDR3 is made up of 15 amino acids. Specified treatment: over 15 received Ad26.COV2.S at low or high dose, single or two shots; roughly five received placebo; per-sample allocation not given. Samples were taken on day 63 after the first vaccine or placebo injection. TCRdb's table, derived via immunoSEQ multiplex PCR, lists solely in-frame clones and lacks some. This table has hundreds of thousands of clones, approximately 90% appearing once.

The rearrangement joins TRBV7-9 to TRBJ2-1, with 9 bases matching TRBD2. The source material was peripheral blood, sampled in a trial of Ad26.COV2.S vaccine versus placebo. The clonotype originates from a person aged 18 to 65 who received the Ad26.COV2.S COVID-19 vaccine or a placebo. The DNA for the CDR3 is TGTGCCAGCAGCTTTCTAGCGGGGCGCGGGGATGAGCAGTTCTTC. It translates to CASSFLAGRGDEQFF.